Following are 13 T cell receptor beta chains from one sample sequenced in a study of blood T cell repertoires in COVID-19. TCRdb's table, derived via immunoSEQ multiplex PCR, lists solely in-frame clones and lacks some. The table has 97,000 or so clones, 80% to 95% seen once. The sequenced sample was peripheral blood. These receptor sequences come from a woman between 45 and 65 years old with COVID-19, enrolled during active disease.

The CDR3 nucleotides read TGTGCCTGCCGGGACAGGGCCTACGAGCAGTACTTC. Amino acids: CACRDRAYEQYF. This rearrangement joins TRBV27 to TRBJ2-7, with 9 bases lining up with TRBD1. The CDR3 spans 12 residues. Trimming removed 11 bases from V and 2 bases from J; junction bases left unmatched: 4. Germline loops: CDR1 MNHEY, CDR2 SMNVEV (reference sequence).

The gene calls are TRBV7-8 and TRBJ2-1; D might be TRBD1 (5 bases). V lost 5 bases and J 3 bases, leaving 26 bases between the germline ends. CDR3 length: 19 residues. Germline CDR1 SGHVS, CDR2 FQNEAQ. The CDR3 sequence: CASSPPFGRAKLSYNEQFF. The CDR3 DNA follows: TGTGCCAGCAGCCCTCCCTTCGGCAGGGCCAAACTAAGCTACAATGAGCAGTTCTTC.

The chain employs TRBV25-1 and TRBJ1-5, with a possible D match to TRBD1 (6 bases). The CDR3 has 12 residues. Trimming removed 9 bases from V and 5 bases from J, with 11 bases in between. Per germline, CDR1 MGHDK and CDR2 SYGVNS. CDR3 in DNA: TGTGCCAGTGGGGGCGGCTATCAGCCCCAGCATTTT. This encodes CASGGGYQPQHF.

The genes are TRBV4-3 and TRBJ2-1; 11 bases agree with TRBD2. Germline CDR1 LGHNA, CDR2 YSLEER. The V gene end was trimmed by 4 bases and the J gene end by 11 bases; junction bases not matched to a gene: 4. This CDR3 is built from 13 residues. CDR3 nucleotide sequence: TGCGCCAGCAGCCCGGGACTAGCGGCCCAGCAGTTCTTC. Amino acids: CASSPGLAAQQFF.

CDR3 in amino acids: CASWGPGEVRTEAFF. CDR3 DNA sequence: TGTGCCAGCTGGGGCCCGGGGGAAGTTCGGACTGAAGCTTTCTTT. The gene calls are TRBV18 and TRBJ1-1; TRBD1 might be the D (5 bases). V gave up 7 bases and J gave up 5 bases, with 20 bases separating them. Germline V CDR1 and CDR2: KGHSH, LQKENI. This CDR3 has 15 amino acids.

This chain connects TRBV5-6 to TRBJ1-6, with 8 bases aligning to TRBD1. The germline V gene has CDR1 SGHDT and CDR2 YYEEEE. The J segment lost 4 bases and the V segment lost 3 bases, leaving 6 bases of the junction unmatched. CDR3 size: 16 residues. CDR3 region: CASSSVDRAYNSPLHF. The DNA for the CDR3 is TGTGCCAGCAGCTCGGTGGACAGGGCGTATAATTCACCCCTCCACTTT.

This chain joins TRBV28 and TRBJ2-3; 7 nucleotides align to TRBD2. The CDR3 runs 14 residues. Germline V lookup: CDR1 MDHEN, CDR2 SYDVKM. Losses at the gene ends were 2 bases for V and 6 bases for J; bases not matched to a gene: 5. The CDR3 region has the DNA TGTGCCAGCAGTTTAGGGACTACTGGGGATACGCAGTATTTT. Its translation is CASSLGTTGDTQYF.

The sample holds one count of this clone. The rearrangement uses TRBV9 and TRBJ2-3, with 11 bases fitting TRBD2. The ends lost 7 bases at V and 5 bases at J; junction bases unmatched: 15. CDR3 length equals 17 residues. The germline CDR1 and CDR2 sequences are SGDLS and YYNGEE. The CDR3 DNA follows: TGTGCCAGCTCCCGTTCGGCGACTAGCGGGGTCCTAGATACGCAGTATTTT. Protein: CASSRSATSGVLDTQYF. Together with reference TRBV9 and TRBJ2-3, the CDR3 gives the full variable domain: DSGVTQTPKHLITATGQRVTLRCSPRSGDLSVYWYQQSLDQGLQFLIQYYNGEERAKGNILERFSAQQFPDLHSELNLSSLELGDSALYFCASSRSATSGVLDTQYFGPGTRLTVL.

The chain has TRBV13 and TRBJ2-3, with D perhaps TRBD1 (5 bases). This CDR3 contains 14 residues. The germline V gene has CDR1 PRHDT and CDR2 FYEKMQ (reference sequence). V lost 4 bases and J lost 7, with 15 bases in between. The CDR3 coding sequence is TGTGCCAGCAGCTCCCCCCTAAGGGGAAATACGCAGTATTTT. Protein product: CASSSPLRGNTQYF.

This chain uses TRBV28 with TRBJ2-3; 7 bases agree with TRBD1. V trimming: 7 bases; J trimming: 2 bases; junction bases outside the gene matches: 3. This CDR3 region has 13 residues. Germline V gene data show CDR1 as MDHEN and CDR2 as SYDVKM. CDR3 amino acids: CASTGTATDTQYF. The CDR3 DNA reads TGTGCCAGCACAGGGACAGCCACAGATACGCAGTATTTT.

The chain carries TRBV23-1 and TRBJ1-2; D perhaps matches TRBD1 (5 bases). TRBV23-1 is an open reading frame whose function is uncertain. The CDR3 spans 14 residues. The V gene lost 4 bases and the J gene lost 2 bases, with 11 bases spanning the gap. CDR3 DNA sequence: TGCGCCAGCAGTCTACGGACACCAAACTATGGCTACACCTTC. This encodes CASSLRTPNYGYTF.

The rearrangement joins TRBV7-9 to TRBJ1-6, with 9 bases matching TRBD1. CDR3 length: 16 residues. CDR1 SEHNR and CDR2 FQNEAQ come from the germline V gene (reference sequence). V trimming: 5 bases; J trimming: 7 bases; junction bases outside the gene matches: 9. The CDR3, as DNA: TGTGCCAGCAGCCCACAGGGGGCAGAGTGGAATTCACCCCTCCACTTT. Protein: CASSPQGAEWNSPLHF.

The chain carries TRBV28 and TRBJ1-5; D might be TRBD1 (5 bases). The CDR3 length is 15 residues. The V end lost 7 bases, the J end lost 2 bases, and 15 bases lay between the germline ends. Germline CDR1 MDHEN, CDR2 SYDVKM. The CDR3 nucleotides are TGTGCCAGCACCCCCCCCAGGGAAGGCAATCAGCCCCAGCATTTT. Protein product: CASTPPREGNQPQHF.